This TCR beta chain emerged from a study of CD8+CD57+ T cells in acquired aplastic anemia. Whole-study context: Healthy donor CD4+ cell samples had a mean of approximately 11 million reads.

This clonotype was counted ten times or more. What it binds is unknown. Study-level points and caveats: Patients had around 30 CD8+ CDR3 sequences in common with controls (the shared set). Patients showed no significant difference from controls in CD8+ Simpson's diversity.

Looked up from germline, CDR1 is MNHEY and CDR2 is SMNVEV (reference sequence). The CDR3 loop spans 15 amino acids. Germline trimming cut 1 base from V and 3 bases from J; bases unmatched to any gene: 3. The study profiled TCR beta VDJ and CDR3 using genomic DNA as template. TCRdb independently ran MiXCR on the reads; one entry per CDR3 protein. Of around 190,000 distinct CDR3 sequences in the sample, roughly half were seen once. This TCR was recovered from a human donor in good health, serving as a control. The chain carries TRBV27 and TRBJ2-3, with 8 bases identical to TRBD2. Material: sorted CD4+, CD8+, or CD8+CD57+ T cells (not recorded which) from PBMCs. CDR3 sequence reads: CASSLFSGETDTQYF. The CDR3 DNA is TGTGCCAGCAGTTTATTTAGCGGGGAAACAGATACGCAGTATTTT.